The entry below describes one TCR beta chain. Antigen specificity is unknown. A read error is possible here, since a much larger clone lies one base away. For TCRbeta, the library was prepared with unique molecular identifiers. TCRdb passed the PCR reads through MiXCR, listing each CDR3 protein once. The repertoire holds 670,000 or so distinct CDR3 sequences, with around 13% as singletons. The data belong to a study of T-cell reconstitution after alpha-beta-depleted transplantation in children. This CDR3 comprises 15 residues. Study findings and constraints: Reported findings indicate that, about two months after transplant, alpha-beta T cells came from several hundred expanded clones, which were derived from non-depleted graft cells. After transplant, high TCRbeta diversity at day 60 in some patients arose from surviving recipient T cells and thymic progenitors.

This specimen consisted of PBMCs, obtained before TCRalphabeta/CD19-depleted stem cell transplant. This receptor was taken from a girl aged 2-9 years with congenital amegakaryocytic thrombocytopenia, due to receive a stem cell transplant. The chain carries TRBV12-3 or TRBV12-4 and TRBJ1-6; D is perhaps TRBD1 (5 bases). The CDR3 DNA reads TGTGCCAACAGTTTTCGGGGGACGGGAAATTCACCCCTCCACTTT. It is translated as CANSFRGTGNSPLHF.